Presented here are 31 T cell receptor beta chains from one specimen sequenced in a study of T cells in localized non-small cell lung cancer. The protocol was immunoSEQ multiplex PCR, while the TCRdb copy is restricted to in-frame clones and leaves out a portion. The repertoire consists of 130,000 or so clones, with around 92% occurring once and the leading ten covering about 1.5%. This specimen consisted of peripheral blood, obtained before any cancer treatment. These receptor sequences come from a female donor of 60 years or more with stage I lung adenocarcinoma.

This chain connects TRBV5-4 to TRBJ2-5; TRBD2 aligns across 11 bases. J lost 4 bases, V lost 2 bases, and 7 bases had no gene match. CDR1 and CDR2 (germline): SGHNT, YYREEE (reference sequence). The CDR3 sequence is 16 residues long. DNA for the CDR3: TGTGCCAGCAGCTTAGGGGCTAGCGGGAGGACAGAGACCCAGTACTTC. This encodes CASSLGASGRTETQYF. The full variable domain, its missing parts supplied by reference TRBV5-4 and TRBJ2-5, is ETGVTQSPTHLIKTRGQQVTLRCSSQSGHNTVSWYQQALGQGPQFIFQYYREEENGRGNFPPRFSGLQFPNYSSELNVNALELDDSALYLCASSLGASGRTETQYFGPGTRLLVL.

The chain has TRBV28 and TRBJ2-4; the D gene is possibly TRBD2 (6 bases). CDR1 and CDR2 from the germline V gene are MDHEN and SYDVKM. V lost 6 bases and J 1 base, leaving 16 bases between the germline ends. There are 16 residues in the CDR3. The CDR3 coding sequence is TGTGCCAGCAGCTACCCTGGGGGGACGGCCAAAAACATTCAGTACTTC. It is translated as CASSYPGGTAKNIQYF.

The rearrangement links TRBV5-4 to TRBJ2-7; 10 bases agree with TRBD1. After removal of 4 bases from V and 7 bases from J, the junction contained 8 bases not matched to a gene. Germline V CDR1 and CDR2: SGHNT, YYREEE (reference sequence). The CDR3 sequence is 14 residues long. CDR3 in DNA: TGTGCCAGCAGCCTTCGACAGGGGGCGGGAGAGCAGTACTTC. Protein sequence: CASSLRQGAGEQYF.

This chain uses TRBV28 with TRBJ2-7, with D perhaps TRBD1 (6 bases). Looked up from germline, CDR1 is MDHEN and CDR2 is SYDVKM. The length of the CDR3 is 13 residues. V dropped 7 bases and J dropped 3 bases, with 13 bases sitting between them. CDR3 region: CASTSGHHYEQYF. The CDR3 bases are TGTGCCAGCACCTCGGGACATCACTACGAGCAGTACTTC. The variable domain in full, with the rest retrieved from reference TRBV28 and TRBJ2-7, is DVKVTQSSRYLVKRTGEKVFLECVQDMDHENMFWYRQDPGLGLRLIYFSYDVKMKEKGDIPEGYSVSREKKERFSLILESASTNQTSMYLCASTSGHHYEQYFGPGTRLTVT.

The J gene is TRBJ1-1, the V gene TRBV19; D gene unclear. Germline CDR1 and CDR2: LNHDA and SQIVND (reference sequence). The CDR3 covers 12 residues. Trimming left V 4 bases short and J 6 bases short, with 9 bases between. The CDR3 region is CASSNMASEAFF. The CDR3 nucleotides read TGTGCCAGTAGTAACATGGCATCTGAAGCTTTCTTT. The full variable domain, its missing parts supplied by reference TRBV19 and TRBJ1-1, is DGGITQSPKYLFRKEGQNVTLSCEQNLNHDAMYWYRQDPGQGLRLIYYSQIVNDFQKGDIAEGYSVSREKKESFPLTVTSAQKNPTAFYLCASSNMASEAFFGQGTRLTVV.

The J gene is TRBJ1-4, the V gene TRBV29-1, with 7 bases lining up with TRBD1. The CDR3 has 14 amino acids. The V segment lost 4 bases and the J segment 8 bases; nucleotides outside the gene matches: 10. Germline CDR1 is SQVTM and CDR2 is ANQGSEA. CDR3 coding DNA: TGCAGCGTTGCAGCGCAGGGGGTGAGGGAAAAACTGTTTTTT. Its protein product is CSVAAQGVREKLFF.

The count of this clone is one. The chain has TRBV27 and TRBJ1-1; 7 bases map to TRBD1. Germline V gene lookup returns CDR1 MNHEY and CDR2 SMNVEV (reference sequence). V lost 6 bases to trimming and J lost 1 base; unmatched junction nucleotides: 14. The CDR3 has 17 residues. CDR3 DNA sequence: TGTGCCAGCAGCTATGGGGGACCCGGGACAGCGAACACTGAAGCTTTCTTT. Translating it yields CASSYGGPGTANTEAFF.

V is TRBV10-3 and J is TRBJ2-1; perhaps TRBD1 as D (5 bases). V lost 7 bases and J lost 2, with 12 bases in between. The CDR3 loop spans 14 amino acids. Germline CDR1 is ENHRY and CDR2 is SYGVKD. For the CDR3, the DNA is TGTGCCATCAACCAGGGTAGGCCCTACAATGAGCAGTTCTTC. It encodes CAINQGRPYNEQFF.

The V gene is TRBV2, the J gene TRBJ2-2; possible D gene TRBD2, 5 bases. The CDR3 spans 15 residues. The germline CDR1 and CDR2 sequences are SNHLY and FYNNEI. Between the trimmed V and J ends, which lost 3 bases and 0 bases, there was a span of 8 bases. CDR3 loop: CASSDQRSNTGELFF. The CDR3 DNA sequence: TGTGCCAGCAGTGACCAGCGGTCGAACACCGGGGAGCTGTTTTTT.

This clone was found once. The gene calls are TRBV7-9 and TRBJ1-4; D possibly corresponds to TRBD1 (6 bases). The CDR3 sequence is 14 residues long. The V and J ends lost 2 bases and 7 bases respectively, with 11 bases between them. Per germline, CDR1 SEHNR and CDR2 FQNEAQ (reference sequence). As DNA, the CDR3 is TGTGCCAGCAGCTTAAGGGGGGGCGGTGAAAAACTGTTTTTT. It translates to CASSLRGGGEKLFF.

The rearrangement links TRBV6-1 to TRBJ1-2; D unresolved. V shed 11 bases and J shed 3 bases, with 4 bases lying between them. The CDR3 contains 9 residues. CDR1 MNHNS and CDR2 SASEGT come from the germline V gene. CDR3 amino acids: CASYYGYTF. As DNA, the CDR3 is TGTGCCTCATACTATGGCTACACCTTC.

The CDR3 nucleotides are TGTGCCAGCAGTCCTACCCGCGGCGGGGAGCTGTTTTTT. This gives the protein CASSPTRGGELFF. The chain carries TRBV11-3 and TRBJ2-2; D is unresolved. V was shortened by 6 bases and J by 7 bases, with 12 bases between the two germline ends. Germline V lookup: CDR1 SGHNT, CDR2 YENEEA. The CDR3 is made up of 13 amino acids.

This chain uses TRBV6-5 with TRBJ2-7; 7 bases fit TRBD2. The CDR3 has 12 amino acids. With V trimmed by 5 bases and J by 7 bases, 5 bases remained unmatched. Germline CDR1 reads MNHEY; CDR2 reads SVGAGI. CDR3 sequence reads: CASSGLGREQYF. The CDR3 DNA sequence: TGTGCCAGCAGTGGACTAGGTAGAGAGCAGTACTTC.

CDR3 protein: CASRLSGQVNQPQHF. The CDR3 DNA is TGTGCCAGCAGACTATCGGGACAGGTCAATCAGCCCCAGCATTTT. V is TRBV6-5 and J is TRBJ1-5; 8 bases agree with TRBD1. Trimming removed 6 bases from V and 3 bases from J; junction bases left unmatched: 7. This CDR3 region has 15 residues. Germline V gives CDR1 MNHEY, CDR2 SVGAGI.

The rearrangement joins TRBV13 to TRBJ2-1; a possible D gene is TRBD2 (5 bases). Trimming took 2 bases from V and 8 from J, leaving 16 bases between them. The CDR3 runs to 15 residues. The V gene's germline CDR1 is PRHDT and CDR2 FYEKMQ (reference sequence). For the CDR3, the DNA is TGTGCCAGCAGCTTATTTTCGGGGAAGGTGCATGAGCAGTTCTTC. This sequence encodes CASSLFSGKVHEQFF. Combining the CDR3 with reference TRBV13 and TRBJ2-1 gives the whole variable domain AAGVIQSPRHLIKEKRETATLKCYPIPRHDTVYWYQQGPGQDPQFLISFYEKMQSDKGSIPDRFSAQQFSDYHSELNMSSLELGDSALYFCASSLFSGKVHEQFFGPGTRLTVL.

The chain is built from TRBV7-8 and TRBJ1-1; maybe TRBD1 (5 bases). The V gene's germline CDR1 is SGHVS and CDR2 FQNEAQ. The CDR3 has 16 amino acids. V lost 4 bases and J lost 0, with 15 bases in between. For the CDR3, the DNA is TGTGCCAGCAGCTGGGTGGGGCCACAGGTGAACACTGAAGCTTTCTTT. Protein product: CASSWVGPQVNTEAFF.

The chain links TRBV7-2 to TRBJ2-5; 15 nucleotides agree with TRBD2. With V trimmed by 3 bases and J by 7 bases, 12 bases remained unmatched. Per germline, CDR1 SGHTA and CDR2 FQGNSA. This CDR3 is 18 amino acids long. CDR3 DNA: TGTGCCAGCAGCTTCCAAACCGGGACTAGCGGGAGGTTAATGACCCAGTACTTC. It encodes CASSFQTGTSGRLMTQYF.

V gene TRBV15 combines with J gene TRBJ2-5; the D is unclear. The CDR3 is 17 amino acids. Per germline, CDR1 LNHNV and CDR2 YYDKDF (reference sequence). V lost 0 bases to trimming and J lost 3 bases, with 17 bases between them. The DNA for the CDR3 is TGTGCCACCAGCAGAGATTCTAGAGGCGGCTTAGAAGAGACCCAGTACTTC. It codes for CATSRDSRGGLEETQYF.

The chain joins TRBV11-3 to TRBJ1-1; TRBD1 might be the D (5 bases). Trimming left V 5 bases short and J 5 bases short, with 9 bases between. CDR3 length: 12 residues. CDR1 and CDR2 from the germline V gene are SGHNT and YENEEA. The CDR3 sequence: CASSLRDTEAFF. The CDR3, as DNA: TGTGCCAGCAGCCTCAGGGATACTGAAGCTTTCTTT.

V usage is TRBV28 and J usage is TRBJ1-5; D is unclear. The CDR3 extends over 15 amino acids. Trimming removed 2 bases at V and 1 base at J, with 9 bases between. The germline CDR1 and CDR2 sequences are MDHEN and SYDVKM. The CDR3 is CASSLRGNSNQPQHF. In DNA, the CDR3 is TGTGCCAGCAGTTTACGAGGGAACAGCAATCAGCCCCAGCATTTT.

This clone was observed many times. The chain employs TRBV2 and TRBJ1-1; TRBD1 matches at 9 bases. Trimming took 11 bases from V and 1 from J; bases not matched to a gene: 2. The CDR3 runs to 12 residues. In germline, CDR1 is SNHLY, CDR2 FYNNEI. CDR3 in DNA: TGTGCCGGGGACAGGGAGAACACTGAAGCTTTCTTT. Amino acids: CAGDRENTEAFF.

The V and J genes are TRBV11-2 and TRBJ2-5; D is unresolved. The CDR3 is 14 residues long. The V end was cut by 0 bases, the J end by 7 bases, with 12 bases between. Germline CDR1 SGHAT, CDR2 FQNNGV. The CDR3 DNA is TGTGCCAGCAGCTTAGAATCAGACTCAGGGACCCAGTACTTC. Amino acids: CASSLESDSGTQYF.

The rearrangement uses TRBV6-1 and TRBJ2-1; D is ambiguous. Germline CDR1 reads MNHNS; CDR2 reads SASEGT. The CDR3 totals 12 residues. The V end lost 3 bases, the J end lost 8 bases, and 8 bases lay between the germline ends. CDR3 sequence reads: CASSDFGYEQFF. DNA for the CDR3: TGTGCCAGCAGTGACTTCGGTTATGAGCAGTTCTTC.

V gene TRBV6-4 combines with J gene TRBJ1-1, with D possibly TRBD1 on 6 matching bases. Germline V gene lookup returns CDR1 MRHNA and CDR2 SNTAGT. The CDR3 has 20 residues. The V and J ends lost 1 base and 3 bases respectively, with 27 bases between them. CDR3 protein: CASSDLDATRDRRGHTEAFF. The CDR3 nucleotides read TGTGCCAGCAGTGACTTAGACGCGACCAGGGACCGACGGGGGCACACTGAAGCTTTCTTT.

V and J are TRBV6-5 and TRBJ1-6; no clear D gene. Trimming left V 0 bases short and J 6 bases short, with 12 bases between. This CDR3 is 16 amino acids long. Germline assignment: CDR1 MNHEY and CDR2 SVGAGI. The chain's CDR3 is CASSYSIGSTNSPLHF. CDR3 bases: TGTGCCAGCAGTTACTCGATAGGGAGTACTAATTCACCCCTCCACTTT.

The chain links TRBV28 to TRBJ1-1; D is ambiguous. V was pared by 1 base and J by 7 bases, with 7 bases between. The CDR3 covers 12 residues. Germline assignment: CDR1 MDHEN and CDR2 SYDVKM. CDR3 protein: CASSLLGLEAFF. For the CDR3, the DNA is TGTGCCAGCAGTTTATTAGGTCTTGAAGCTTTCTTT.

The gene calls are TRBV29-1 and TRBJ2-4; 8 bases are shared with TRBD2. The CDR3 consists of 17 residues. Germline CDR1 SQVTM, CDR2 ANQGSEA. V trimming: 8 bases; J trimming: 3 bases; junction bases outside the gene matches: 18. CDR3 coding DNA: TGCAGCCCTCCGGGGCAGCGGGAGAGTCGTGGCAAAAACATTCAGTACTTC. Translated, it gives CSPPGQRESRGKNIQYF.

The chain couples TRBV5-6 to TRBJ2-5, with D maybe TRBD2 (5 bases). There are 17 residues in the CDR3. The germline V gene encodes CDR1 SGHDT and CDR2 YYEEEE. Trimming left V 3 bases short and J 5 bases short, with 23 bases between. This chain's CDR3 is CASSWGGGGRGLETQYF. CDR3 coding DNA: TGTGCCAGCAGCTGGGGTGGTGGTGGGAGAGGCCTCGAGACCCAGTACTTC.

The chain is built from TRBV12-5 and TRBJ2-5, with 7 bases that match TRBD2. Germline values: CDR1 LGHNT, CDR2 FRNRAP. V was pared by 3 bases and J by 1 base, with 5 bases of the junction left unmatched. The CDR3 covers 15 residues. The CDR3 nucleotides are TGTGCTAGTGGTTTTATAACGGGGGGCCAAGAGACCCAGTACTTC. Protein sequence: CASGFITGGQETQYF.

V gene TRBV25-1 combines with J gene TRBJ1-2; perhaps TRBD1 as D (5 bases). V was cut by 4 bases and J by 8 bases, with 14 bases left in between. The length of the CDR3 is 13 residues. Germline lookup yields CDR1 MGHDK and CDR2 SYGVNS. The CDR3 here is CASSGSQAHGYTF. In DNA form, the CDR3 reads TGTGCCAGCAGTGGATCACAGGCGCACGGCTACACCTTC.

CDR3 in amino acids: CASSRPGLGSPLHF. The CDR3 nucleotides are TGTGCCAGCAGCCGACCGGGGCTAGGCTCACCCCTCCACTTT. The V and J genes are TRBV7-2 and TRBJ1-6, with D maybe TRBD1 (5 bases). Between the trimmed V and J ends, which lost 5 bases and 10 bases, there was a span of 15 bases. The germline V gene has CDR1 SGHTA and CDR2 FQGNSA. The CDR3 has 14 amino acids.